Listed here are 19 T cell receptor beta chains from one sample, sequenced in a study of Ad26.COV2.S vaccination and SARS-CoV-2 variants. TCRdb's table, derived via immunoSEQ multiplex PCR, lists solely in-frame clones and lacks some. The sample shows 350,000 to 450,000 clones, about 90% of them seen only once. Treatment specified: roughly 19 received Ad26.COV2.S at low or high dose, single or two shots; 5 received placebo; per-sample allocation not given. The study sampled participants on day 63 after the first vaccine or placebo injection. The sequencing used peripheral blood, collected in a trial of Ad26.COV2.S vaccine versus placebo. The receptors were gathered from a person between 18 and 65 years old who received the Ad26.COV2.S COVID-19 vaccine or a placebo.

The chain links TRBV7-2 to TRBJ1-5, with a tentative D call TRBD1 (6 bases). In germline, CDR1 is SGHTA, CDR2 FQGNSA. Trimming took 8 bases from V and 2 from J, leaving 7 bases between them. The CDR3 consists of 12 residues. CDR3 loop: CASQGRNQPQHF. The CDR3 nucleotides read TGTGCCAGCCAGGGGCGCAATCAGCCCCAGCATTTT.

The gene calls are TRBV5-4 and TRBJ2-1; D is unresolved. V lost 4 bases and J 2 bases, leaving 16 bases between the germline ends. The CDR3 has 16 residues. The germline V gene has CDR1 SGHNT and CDR2 YYREEE (reference sequence). The CDR3 region is CASSVKSVGPYNEQFF. The CDR3 nucleotides read TGTGCCAGCAGCGTAAAGTCTGTGGGCCCCTACAATGAGCAGTTCTTC.

The chain carries TRBV28 and TRBJ1-3, with 8 bases identical to TRBD1. The CDR3 is 19 amino acids. The V segment lost 3 bases and the J segment 0 bases; nucleotides outside the gene matches: 13. In germline, CDR1 is MDHEN, CDR2 SYDVKM. The CDR3 sequence is CASSFSPGQEKSSGNTIYF. The CDR3 DNA follows: TGTGCCAGCAGTTTCTCTCCGGGACAGGAAAAAAGCTCTGGAAACACCATATATTTT.

The chain links TRBV7-9 to TRBJ2-7; no reliable D call. The CDR3 is made up of 13 amino acids. Per the germline V gene, CDR1 is SEHNR and CDR2 is FQNEAQ (reference sequence). Trimming removed 5 bases from V and 3 bases from J, with 11 bases in between. CDR3 protein: CASSLPADYEQYF. CDR3 nucleotides: TGTGCCAGCAGCCTCCCCGCAGACTACGAGCAGTACTTC. The variable domain in full, completed from reference TRBV7-9 and TRBJ2-7, reads DTGVSQNPRHKITKRGQNVTFRCDPISEHNRLYWYRQTLGQGPEFLTYFQNEAQLEKSRLLSDRFSAERPKGSFSTLEIQRTEQGDSAMYLCASSLPADYEQYFGPGTRLTVT.

This rearrangement joins TRBV18 to TRBJ2-5; D possibly corresponds to TRBD2 (5 bases). This CDR3 is built from 14 residues. The germline V and J ends were trimmed by 2 bases and 4 bases, with 11 bases remaining between them. From germline, CDR1 is KGHSH and CDR2 LQKENI. The CDR3 spells CASSPSGLRETQYF. Here the CDR3 DNA reads TGTGCCAGCTCACCAAGCGGCCTTCGAGAGACCCAGTACTTC. Looking up the rest from reference TRBV18 and TRBJ2-5 gives the full variable domain: NAGVMQNPRHLVRRRGQEARLRCSPMKGHSHVYWYRQLPEEGLKFMVYLQKENIIDESGMPKERFSAEFPKEGPSILRIQQVVRGDSAAYFCASSPSGLRETQYFGPGTRLLVL.

The chain is built from TRBV3-1 (or the pseudogene TRBV3-2) and TRBJ2-7; D is ambiguous. Trimming cost V 0 bases and J 3 bases, with 15 bases left between them. The CDR3 is 16 amino acids. CDR1 is LGHDT, CDR2 YNNKEL, per germline (reference sequence). The CDR3 DNA reads TGTGCCAGCAGCCAAGAGACTGCCGCGAACTTCTACGAGCAGTACTTC. This translates into CASSQETAANFYEQYF.

The genes are TRBV27 and TRBJ2-7; D might be TRBD2 (6 bases). The CDR3 runs to 15 residues. Germline lookup yields CDR1 MNHEY and CDR2 SMNVEV (reference sequence). Between the trimmed V and J ends, which lost 3 bases and 4 bases, there was a span of 16 bases. The CDR3 here is CASSLDSGPVYEQYF. The CDR3, as DNA: TGTGCCAGCAGTTTGGATAGCGGACCCGTTTACGAGCAGTACTTC.

J is TRBJ1-2 and V is TRBV13; no reliable D call. Trimming shortened V by 2 bases and J by 1 base, and 14 bases separated the two germline ends. The germline V gene has CDR1 PRHDT and CDR2 FYEKMQ (reference sequence). This CDR3 has 16 residues. The CDR3 sequence is CASSLNPLPDNYGYTF. The CDR3, as DNA: TGTGCCAGCAGCTTAAACCCCCTCCCAGATAACTATGGCTACACCTTC.

The rearrangement links TRBV29-1 to TRBJ1-1; D uncertain. The CDR3 has 12 amino acids. Trimming removed 4 bases at V and 5 bases at J, with 11 bases between. Germline V gene lookup returns CDR1 SQVTM and CDR2 ANQGSEA. The CDR3 loop reads CSVAQGWTEAFF. The CDR3 DNA sequence: TGCAGCGTTGCCCAAGGGTGGACTGAAGCTTTCTTT.

The CDR3 spells CASSRDVDDYGYTF. CDR3 coding DNA: TGTGCCAGCTCACGAGACGTAGATGACTATGGCTACACCTTC. The chain has TRBV18 and TRBJ1-2, with D uncertain. V was cut by 4 bases and J by 3 bases, with 12 bases left in between. This CDR3 has 14 amino acids. Germline values: CDR1 KGHSH, CDR2 LQKENI.

This chain joins TRBV6-5 and TRBJ2-2; unclear D gene. Germline CDR1 and CDR2: MNHEY and SVGAGI. This CDR3 spans 14 amino acids. V lost 2 bases and J lost 8, with 12 bases in between. The CDR3 nucleotides read TGTGCCAGCAGTTACCGGCAAGGCCTGGGGGAGCTGTTTTTT. Translation gives CASSYRQGLGELFF.

This sequence joins TRBV15 and TRBJ2-1, with TRBD2 matching 8 bases. With V trimmed by 3 bases and J by 8 bases, 12 bases remained unmatched. Per the germline V gene, CDR1 is LNHNV and CDR2 is YYDKDF (reference sequence). This CDR3 region has 16 residues. The CDR3 region is CATSRGRGGRLHEQFF. In DNA form, the CDR3 reads TGTGCCACCAGCAGGGGCCGGGGGGGCCGGTTGCATGAGCAGTTCTTC.

The chain employs TRBV6-2 or TRBV6-3 and TRBJ1-5; TRBD1 might be the D (6 bases). CDR3 length: 17 amino acids. Trimming removed 1 base from V and 4 bases from J, with 17 bases in between. Looked up from germline, CDR1 is MNHEY and CDR2 is SVGEGT. Written as DNA, the CDR3 is TGTGCCAGCAGTTACTACCTTCGGACAGCGGGAAATCAGCCCCAGCATTTT. This sequence encodes CASSYYLRTAGNQPQHF.

This clone appeared a single time. The rearrangement links TRBV7-9 to TRBJ2-7; D unresolved. Germline lookup yields CDR1 SEHNR and CDR2 FQNEAQ (reference sequence). CDR3 length: 15 amino acids. Between the trimmed V and J ends, which lost 1 base and 2 bases, there was a span of 12 bases. This CDR3 reads CASSLEGVSPYEQYF. CDR3 coding DNA: TGTGCCAGCAGCTTAGAGGGCGTTAGCCCCTACGAGCAGTACTTC.

The chain has TRBV4-3 and TRBJ1-4, with 10 bases that match TRBD1. Germline CDR1 and CDR2: LGHNA and YSLEER. The ends lost 0 bases at V and 5 bases at J; junction bases unmatched: 6. CDR3 length equals 17 residues. CDR3 in DNA: TGCGCCAGCAGCCAAGAAGCGCTGGACAGGGGGAATGAAAAACTGTTTTTT. Its protein is CASSQEALDRGNEKLFF.

The chain combines TRBV19 with TRBJ1-5; maybe TRBD1 (5 bases). Trimming took 3 bases from V and 0 from J, leaving 6 bases between them. The V gene's germline CDR1 is LNHDA and CDR2 SQIVND (reference sequence). CDR3 size: 14 residues. The CDR3 sequence: CASSIGTSNQPQHF. The CDR3 DNA follows: TGTGCCAGTAGTATTGGGACTAGCAATCAGCCCCAGCATTTT.

This CDR3 is CASSPVSLGLETQYF. The CDR3 coding sequence is TGTGCCAGCTCACCAGTCTCGCTCGGTTTGGAGACCCAGTACTTC. This chain joins TRBV18 and TRBJ2-5; D is ambiguous. This CDR3 region has 15 residues. Trimming pared 2 bases from V and 5 bases from J, leaving 15 bases between. The germline CDR1 and CDR2 sequences are KGHSH and LQKENI.

This clone has just one count. The CDR3 bases are TGTGCCAGTAGTATGACAGGGGGGCGTTCACCCCTCCACTTT. It codes for CASSMTGGRSPLHF. The chain is built from TRBV19 and TRBJ1-6; TRBD1 agrees at 9 bases. The CDR3 extends over 14 amino acids. V lost 3 bases and J lost 9; bases outside the gene matches: 3. Germline loops: CDR1 LNHDA, CDR2 SQIVND (reference sequence).

Of note for this clone: With a much larger clone just one base away, this may be a read error. This rearrangement joins TRBV28 to TRBJ2-2; D gene ambiguous. V dropped 3 bases and J dropped 5 bases, with 4 bases sitting between them. Germline values: CDR1 MDHEN, CDR2 SYDVKM. This CDR3 has 12 amino acids. This CDR3 is CASSLGTGELFF. DNA of the CDR3: TGTGCCAGCAGTTTGGGGACCGGGGAGCTGTTTTTT.